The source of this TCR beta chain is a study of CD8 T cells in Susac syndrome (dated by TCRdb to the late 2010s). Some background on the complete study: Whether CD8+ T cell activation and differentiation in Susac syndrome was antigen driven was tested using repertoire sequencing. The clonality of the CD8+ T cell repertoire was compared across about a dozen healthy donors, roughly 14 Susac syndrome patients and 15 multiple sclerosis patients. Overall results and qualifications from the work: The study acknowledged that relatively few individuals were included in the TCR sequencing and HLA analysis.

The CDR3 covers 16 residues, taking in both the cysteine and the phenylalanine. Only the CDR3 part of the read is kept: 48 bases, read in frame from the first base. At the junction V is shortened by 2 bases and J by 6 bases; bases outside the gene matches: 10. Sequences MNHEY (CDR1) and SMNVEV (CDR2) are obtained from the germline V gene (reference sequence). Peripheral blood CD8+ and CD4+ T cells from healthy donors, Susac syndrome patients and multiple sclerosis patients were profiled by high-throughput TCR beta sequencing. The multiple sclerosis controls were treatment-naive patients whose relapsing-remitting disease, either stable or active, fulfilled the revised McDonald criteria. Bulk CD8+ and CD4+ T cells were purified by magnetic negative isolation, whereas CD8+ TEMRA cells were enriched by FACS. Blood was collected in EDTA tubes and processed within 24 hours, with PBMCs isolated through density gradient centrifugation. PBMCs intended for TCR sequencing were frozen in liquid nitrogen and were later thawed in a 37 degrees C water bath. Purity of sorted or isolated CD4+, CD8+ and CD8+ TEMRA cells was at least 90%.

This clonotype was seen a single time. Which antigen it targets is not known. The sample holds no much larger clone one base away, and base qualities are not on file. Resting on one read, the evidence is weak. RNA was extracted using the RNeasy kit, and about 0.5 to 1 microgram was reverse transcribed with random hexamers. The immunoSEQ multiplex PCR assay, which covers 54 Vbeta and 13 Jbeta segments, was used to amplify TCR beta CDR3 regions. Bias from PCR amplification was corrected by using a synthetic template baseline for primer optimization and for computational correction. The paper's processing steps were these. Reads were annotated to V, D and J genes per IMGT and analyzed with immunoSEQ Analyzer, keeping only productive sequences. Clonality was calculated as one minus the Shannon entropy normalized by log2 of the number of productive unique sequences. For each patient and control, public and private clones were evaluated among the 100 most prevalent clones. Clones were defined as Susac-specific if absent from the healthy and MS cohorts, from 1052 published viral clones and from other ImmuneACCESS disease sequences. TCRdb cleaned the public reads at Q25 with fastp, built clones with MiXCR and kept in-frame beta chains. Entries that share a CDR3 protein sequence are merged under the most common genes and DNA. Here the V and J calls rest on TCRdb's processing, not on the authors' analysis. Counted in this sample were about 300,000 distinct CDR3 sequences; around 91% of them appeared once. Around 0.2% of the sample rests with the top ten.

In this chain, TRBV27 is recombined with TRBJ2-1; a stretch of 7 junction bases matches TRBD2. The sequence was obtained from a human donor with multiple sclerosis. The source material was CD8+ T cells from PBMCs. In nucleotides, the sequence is TGTGCCAGCAGTTTAGTTCTTGGGGGAGGGGCCAATGAGCAGTTCTTC. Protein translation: CASSLVLGGGANEQFF.